The next 9 T cell receptor beta chains were all read from a single sample in a study of siplizumab effects on memory and regulatory T cells. Produced via immunoSEQ multiplex PCR; TCRdb's table is partial and in-frame only. The sample lists tens of thousands of clones; more than 85% were seen once. Specimen: CD8+ T cells sorted from blood. These receptors were collected from a human donor in good health.

This rearrangement joins TRBV7-8 to TRBJ1-1; D gene uncertain. V shed 0 bases and J shed 1 base, with 9 bases lying between them. This CDR3 comprises 15 residues. Germline V lookup: CDR1 SGHVS, CDR2 FQNEAQ. Here the CDR3 DNA reads TGTGCCAGCAGCTTAGCCGGACGAGGGAACACTGAAGCTTTCTTT. Translating gives CASSLAGRGNTEAFF.

J is TRBJ1-1 and V is TRBV19; D ambiguous. CDR1 is LNHDA, CDR2 SQIVND, per germline (reference sequence). V lost 3 bases and J lost 3, with 11 bases in between. The CDR3 runs 14 residues. The CDR3 DNA reads TGTGCCAGTAGTATTGTAAGTCGGGACACTGAAGCTTTCTTT. This encodes CASSIVSRDTEAFF.

CDR3 amino acids: CASSQDLRDPYEQYF. The DNA of the CDR3 is TGTGCCAGCAGCCAAGATCTAAGGGACCCCTACGAGCAGTACTTC. The chain combines TRBV14 with TRBJ2-7; D might be TRBD1 or TRBD2, each matching 5 bases. CDR3 length equals 15 residues. Germline V gene data show CDR1 as SGHDN and CDR2 as FVKESK. Trimming stripped 0 bases from V and 2 bases from J, with 11 bases between. Combining the CDR3 with reference TRBV14 and TRBJ2-7 gives the whole variable domain EAGVTQFPSHSVIEKGQTVTLRCDPISGHDNLYWYRRVMGKEIKFLLHFVKESKQDESGMPNNRFLAERTGGTYSTLKVQPAELEDSGVYFCASSQDLRDPYEQYFGPGTRLTVT.

The chain carries TRBV5-1 and TRBJ2-1; 15 nucleotides align to TRBD2. The CDR3 runs 17 residues. After removal of 4 bases from V and 8 bases from J, the junction contained 10 bases not matched to a gene. Germline V lookup: CDR1 SGHRS, CDR2 YFSETQ. The CDR3 region has the DNA TGCGCCAGCAGCGGGAGGACTAGCGGGAGGGCCATGGATGAGCAGTTCTTC. Protein sequence: CASSGRTSGRAMDEQFF.

This clone showed up just once. V usage is TRBV5-6 and J usage is TRBJ1-2; D is unclear. The CDR3 consists of 14 residues. The V end was cut by 2 bases, the J end by 4 bases, with 12 bases between. Germline V CDR1 and CDR2: SGHDT, YYEEEE. The CDR3 nucleotides read TGTGCCAGCAGCTTTTGGGGTGCGGGCTATGGCTACACCTTC. It specifies CASSFWGAGYGYTF.

The chain links TRBV7-8 to TRBJ2-1; a weak D match, TRBD2 (5 bases). The germline V gene has CDR1 SGHVS and CDR2 FQNEAQ. This CDR3 has 15 residues. The V gene lost 4 bases and the J gene lost 0 bases, with 10 bases spanning the gap. CDR3 loop: CASSSHRDSYNEQFF. Written as DNA, the CDR3 is TGTGCCAGCAGCTCTCACCGGGACTCCTACAATGAGCAGTTCTTC. Based on the CDR3 plus reference TRBV7-8 and TRBJ2-1, the full variable domain is GAGVSQSPRYKVAKRGQDVALRCDPISGHVSLFWYQQALGQGPEFLTYFQNEAQLDKSGLPSDRFFAERPEGSVSTLKIQRTQQEDSAVYLCASSSHRDSYNEQFFGPGTRLTVL.

The CDR3 DNA is TGTGCCAGCAGCTTATCACCCTACAATGAGCAGTTCTTC. It yields the protein CASSLSPYNEQFF. This chain uses TRBV7-3 with TRBJ2-1; the D is unclear. V gave up 2 bases and J gave up 2 bases, with 4 bases separating them. CDR1 and CDR2 from the germline V gene are SGHTA and FQGTGA. The CDR3 is 13 residues long.

The chain recombines TRBV9 with TRBJ2-2, with D possibly being TRBD1 or TRBD2 (5 bases each). There are 17 residues in the CDR3. Germline loops: CDR1 SGDLS, CDR2 YYNGEE. The V and J ends lost 0 bases and 0 bases respectively, with 12 bases between them. The CDR3 DNA reads as TGTGCCAGCAGCGTAGACCCCAGGGACGCGAACACCGGGGAGCTGTTTTTT. This codes for CASSVDPRDANTGELFF.

CDR3 in DNA: TGTGCCAGCAGCTTGAACGCACAGGGCTCGGTACCATCTGGAAACACCATATATTTT. Amino acid sequence: CASSLNAQGSVPSGNTIYF. This chain uses TRBV5-7 with TRBJ1-3; TRBD1 is a possible D gene (6 bases). TRBV5-7 is identified as an open reading frame with a role that is uncertain. The V and J ends lost 1 base and 1 base respectively, with 21 bases between them. This CDR3 region has 19 residues.